Below are 11 T cell receptor beta chains sequenced from a single sample in a study of radiotherapy plus CTLA-4 blockade in lung cancer. TCRdb's copy holds only in-frame clones and misses some; the assay was immunoSEQ multiplex PCR. The sample lists 50,000 to 75,000 clones; around three quarters were seen once. Specimen: peripheral blood, collected from a patient treated with radiotherapy plus ipilimumab. The receptors come from a human donor with non-small cell lung cancer who had a complete response to radiotherapy plus ipilimumab.

The chain joins TRBV2 to TRBJ1-6; TRBD1 aligns across 10 bases. This CDR3 comprises 14 residues. The V gene's germline CDR1 is SNHLY and CDR2 FYNNEI. J lost 9 bases, V lost 7 bases, and 6 bases had no gene match. CDR3 sequence: CASKSTGGGSPLHF. The CDR3 DNA reads as TGTGCCAGCAAATCGACAGGGGGCGGTTCACCCCTCCACTTT.

The chain uses TRBV6-6 and TRBJ2-1; 11 bases line up with TRBD1. V lost 7 bases, J lost 7 bases, and 9 bases stayed unmatched. This CDR3 spans 15 amino acids. Germline CDR1 reads MNHNY; CDR2 reads SVGAGI (reference sequence). Here the CDR3 reads CASIPVGQGENEQFF. Written as DNA, the CDR3 is TGTGCCAGCATCCCCGTGGGACAGGGGGAGAATGAGCAGTTCTTC.

The V and J genes are TRBV11-3 and TRBJ2-3; the match to TRBD2 covers 10 bases. This CDR3 region has 18 residues. Losses at the gene ends were 4 bases for V and 3 bases for J; bases not matched to a gene: 13. Germline V lookup: CDR1 SGHNT, CDR2 YENEEA. The CDR3 loop reads CASSSYLPLAGDTDTQYF. The CDR3 DNA reads TGTGCCAGCAGCTCCTACCTCCCTCTAGCGGGAGATACAGATACGCAGTATTTT.

The rearrangement joins TRBV2 to TRBJ1-5; D remains ambiguous. The germline gives CDR1 SNHLY, CDR2 FYNNEI. The CDR3 is made up of 15 amino acids. Trimming removed 8 bases from V and 2 bases from J, with 16 bases in between. The CDR3 sequence is CASGRYRVGNQPQHF. CDR3 in DNA: TGTGCCAGCGGCAGGTATAGGGTCGGCAATCAGCCCCAGCATTTT.

The V and J genes are TRBV6-1 and TRBJ1-3; perhaps TRBD1 as D (5 bases). The V gene's germline CDR1 is MNHNS and CDR2 SASEGT. The V and J ends lost 5 bases and 7 bases respectively, with 12 bases between them. The CDR3 length is 13 residues. The CDR3 sequence is CASSPGGGNTIYF. CDR3 sequence (DNA): TGTGCCAGCAGTCCGGGTGGGGGGAACACCATATATTTT.

The chain has TRBV27 and TRBJ2-5; D unclear. In germline, CDR1 is MNHEY, CDR2 SMNVEV (reference sequence). The CDR3 loop spans 16 amino acids. Trimming cost V 5 bases and J 2 bases, with 18 bases left between them. The CDR3 DNA follows: TGTGCCAGCAGTCCTAATTACTACTCCGATCAAGAGACCCAGTACTTC. Protein product: CASSPNYYSDQETQYF.

V is TRBV28 and J is TRBJ2-4; 10 positions agree with TRBD1. Germline V gene sequence: CDR1 MDHEN, CDR2 SYDVKM. This CDR3 spans 13 amino acids. Trimming took 5 bases from V and 11 from J; bases not matched to a gene: 6. CDR3 in amino acids: CASSRRDRGLQYF. The CDR3 nucleotides are TGTGCCAGCAGTCGCCGGGACAGGGGTCTTCAGTACTTC.

This chain links TRBV11-2 with TRBJ2-5; D is unclear. Trimming took off 4 bases at V and 5 bases at J, with 11 bases between the two ends. This CDR3 spans 13 amino acids. CDR1 and CDR2 (germline): SGHAT, FQNNGV. CDR3 nucleotide sequence: TGTGCCAGCAGCTCCTATCTTGGGGAGACCCAGTACTTC. Protein product: CASSSYLGETQYF.

The genes are TRBV6-5 and TRBJ1-1, with D uncertain. The CDR3 loop spans 12 amino acids. V lost 7 bases and J lost 7, with 13 bases in between. Germline V gene lookup returns CDR1 MNHEY and CDR2 SVGAGI. Here the CDR3 DNA reads TGTGCCAGCACCCCCCCCACGGGTGAAGCTTTCTTT. Its translation: CASTPPTGEAFF.

For the CDR3, the DNA is TGTGCCAGCGACGTAGGACCCAGCAATCAGCCCCAGCATTTT. This gives the protein CASDVGPSNQPQHF. The chain joins TRBV7-9 to TRBJ1-5; D not resolved. CDR1 is SEHNR, CDR2 FQNEAQ, per germline (reference sequence). Trimming stripped 8 bases from V and 1 base from J, with 12 bases between. This CDR3 comprises 14 residues.

Regarding this clone: Within the sample, other DNA sequences also encode this same CDR3. The chain is built from TRBV9 and TRBJ2-6; D ambiguous. CDR1 and CDR2 from the germline V gene are SGDLS and YYNGEE. V lost 0 bases to trimming and J lost 0 bases, with 4 bases between them. The CDR3 runs 15 residues. The CDR3, as DNA: TGTGCCAGCAGCGTAGTAGGCTCTGGGGCCAACGTCCTGACTTTC. It codes for CASSVVGSGANVLTF.